This T cell receptor beta chain is drawn from a study of cytomegalovirus exposure and HLA in healthy donors (TCRdb year 2017). Concerning the study at large: An earlier analysis of several hundred of the donors reported about 280 Gb of sequence data and 100 million to 120 million unique TCR beta sequences obtained from about 200 million T cells. The study used immunosequencing to profile the T cell repertoires of around 600 subjects and linked those repertoires to cytomegalovirus serostatus. An early release that covered approximately 600 HLA-typed donors contained about 300 gigabases of sequencing data and 85 million to 100 million unique TCR sequences. On average, roughly 250,000 unique TCR beta nucleotide sequences were sequenced per donor among fewer than 500 genotyped donors of the cohort, with approximately 18% of those sequences being non-productive. Alongside the repertoire data, information on donor age, sex, ethnicity and CMV serostatus was compiled. Four to six DR-DQ haplotypes were handled as single units for association and clustering, since linkage in the cohort was strong. Of the roughly 400 genotyped donors, approximately 83% fell in the genetic ancestry cluster associated with self-reported Caucasian donors. HLA typing covered class I and class II loci at four-digit resolution. In an earlier analysis of about 590 of the donors, high-throughput TCR beta sequencing was used to judge whether each TCR beta V gene segment behaved as functional or pseudogenic. The study aimed to test whether cataloging public T cell receptors could reveal signatures of past pathogen exposure. A later genetic analysis used genome-wide SNP genotypes for 398 of the 666 donors, treating that subset as a discovery cohort. To study patterns of TCR occurrence, a later analysis re-analyzed previously published TCR beta repertoires from under 750 donors and added high-resolution HLA genotyping. The number of donors typed differed by locus, with 629-630 for A, B, C, DRB1 and DQB1, roughly 520 for DQA1, over 600 for DPA1, and 400 to 490 for DPB1. Every discovery cohort repertoire had been produced on one sequencing platform. In the later analysis, no new phenotypic data were used to find candidate immune exposures; instead, reliance was placed on TCR beta sequences and their occurrence across donors. To predict cytomegalovirus infection status, the study combined high-throughput TCR immunosequencing, statistical association of individual TCRs with disease status, and machine learning. A separate validation cohort of approximately 120 different subjects was used in addition to the approximately 640-subject first cohort.

Reading from cysteine to phenylalanine, the CDR3 counts 17 amino acids. The only DNA kept is the CDR3, 51 bases in frame from the first base. Findings and caveats that apply to the study as a whole: This cohort had only TCR beta chains sequenced, and the lack of alpha or paired-chain data limited which features could be detected. The classifier was reported to diagnose cytomegalovirus status with high specificity and sensitivity in both the original and validation cohorts. A later analysis reported that several top co-occurrence clusters appeared linked to parvovirus B19, influenza, CMV and Epstein-Barr virus. At a false discovery rate of 0.05, a later analysis linked 16,951 TCR beta sequences to specific HLA alleles. HLA typing was unavailable for some donors at each locus, so association tests used only the typed subset. A later genetic analysis associated a missense DCLRE1C variant with V-gene and J-gene trimming of TCR beta chains, and an independent cohort replicated the association. In a later genetic analysis, fewer N-insertions in productive TCRs were reported among donors in an Asian-associated ancestry cluster than the roughly 640-donor mean. A later analysis found that most CMV-associated TCR beta chains appeared HLA-restricted, with HLA associations seemingly driven largely by CMV exposure. The earlier analysis of approximately 590 of the donors excluded approximately 17 rarely observed V segments, including chromosome 9 orphons, because counts were too low. It was suggested by the authors that the approach could potentially be generalized to other disease states and immunological phenotypes. For the cohort, immune exposure information was limited to CMV serostatus. A further reported finding was that TCR beta sequences accurately predicted the HLA-A and HLA-B alleles for most subjects in the first cohort. A cluster of highly shared sequence variants was judged likely to be a technical artifact of the sequencing pipeline. In vitro tests confirmed that a few of the cytomegalovirus-associated TCR beta chains recognize cytomegalovirus antigens. The study gave a list of about 150 TCR beta chains associated with cytomegalovirus. Strong co-occurrence of HLA alleles, especially DR and DQ, made assigning TCR associations to individual alleles difficult. In a later analysis, HLA-associated TCR beta chains were found to be more clonally expanded and to have lower generation probabilities than equally common non-associated chains. Presence/absence analyses assumed roughly uniform sequencing depth across donors, an assumption that may not hold. Some IMGT-functional V segments, including TRBV6-2 and TRBV6-3, could not be distinguished by the 87-base-pair reads and were therefore excluded. Linkage disequilibrium might explain the correlated functional status among segregating V segments, but an unknown experimental factor could not be excluded. A later analysis found that TCR association rates varied across HLA loci, with DRB1 alleles showing the most associated TCRs and HLA-C alleles the fewest. In an earlier analysis of a few hundred of the donors, most TCR beta V segments were observed in productive rearrangements about 90% or about 30% of the time, broadly matching IMGT annotations. Across donors, most TCR sequences were observed very rarely, whereas some public TCRs were present in many individuals.

Notes on this clone: No cognate antigen has been identified for it. There are no base qualities to consult, and no much larger clone falls within one base.

The library was made by the immunoSEQ multiplex PCR assay. The multiplex PCR relied on a mix of 60 forward primers for TCR Vbeta segments and 13 reverse primers for TCR Jbeta segments. A multiplex PCR assay on genomic DNA amplified the CDR3 region of rearranged TCR beta genes. The Illumina HiSeq System was used to sequence the amplified TCR beta libraries as 87-base-pair reads. The published analysis was carried out like this. Across the roughly 600 repertoires, a later analysis counted 80 million or so unique TCR beta chains, roughly 11 million of which were shared by at least two donors. A nearest-neighbor algorithm error-corrected the raw reads and collapsed the reads into unique sequences, merging closely related sequences to remove PCR and sequencing errors. V, D and J gene segments were assigned by aligning CDR3 sequences to IMGT reference sequences. For a sequence to be retained, at least a six-nucleotide match to both a V gene segment and a J gene segment was required. Rearrangements were called productive when the CDR3 lacked stop codons and stayed in frame with V and J; all others were non-productive. CDR3 was defined according to IMGT convention as the region running from the second conserved V-encoded cysteine to the conserved J-encoded phenylalanine. The earlier analysis of about 610 of the donors excluded any sequence lacking an unambiguous match to a single V gene segment. An earlier analysis of a few hundred of the donors called V segments functional above 56.7% productive rearrangements and segregating when the between-donor standard deviation exceeded 5%. To diagnose cytomegalovirus status from the catalog of TCR beta chain sequences, a statistical classification framework was built. In a later analysis, V and J genes were assigned by comparing TCR nucleotide sequences against IMGT/GENE-DB human TR gene sequences. A later analysis assigned CDR3 sequences and most-parsimonious VDJ recombination scenarios with the TCRdist pipeline. A later analysis defined each TCR beta chain by its CDR3 amino acid sequence plus V-gene family, and excluded reads lacking a unique V-gene family. To address suspected cross-contamination and a sequencing artifact, a later analysis removed 592 highly shared, low-generation-probability nucleotide sequences. A later analysis calculated a clonal expansion index for each public chain from normalized within-repertoire ranks of inferred template counts. In a later analysis, generation probabilities were computed with a VDJ recombination model fitted to out-of-frame rearrangements, and the resulting probabilities were checked against IGoR. In a later analysis, hypergeometric tests were used to score TCR-TCR, TCR-HLA and TCR-CMV co-occurrence, with a repertoire-size bias correction applied to TCR pairs. A later analysis estimated false discovery rates by permuting HLA or CMV assignments 20 times. In a later analysis, co-occurring TCRs were grouped using DBSCAN, with TCRdist sequence similarity added in when clustering inside HLA-allele-positive subsets. Co-occurrence clustering excluded repertoires with fewer than 30,000 or more than 120,000 public chains, plus five with anomalous nucleotide sharing. TCRdb stores this immuneACCESS table with in-frame sequences only. Part of the clones is absent; in the studies checked, under half of the shortfall reflects unresolved V genes, and no reason is known for the rest. V and J calls and clone size are given by that table; D and trimming were obtained from the DNA. The sample table records more than 150,000 clones; around 81% of these occur just once. The leading ten clones occupy 2.2% of the sample.

The cohort was made up of around 720 healthy bone marrow donors. Cohort members were all nominally healthy when sampled, although unrecorded immune exposures were likely present. The donor tested CMV seronegative, placing the donor among the 350 or so seronegative members of the cohort. A peripheral blood sample was provided by each donor, and peripheral blood mononuclear cells were used for TCR beta sequencing. The Qiagen DNeasy Blood Extraction Kit was used to extract genomic DNA from the blood cell samples. The sample taken for sequencing was PBMCs. The chain is assembled from TRBV1 and TRBJ1-5; no check of the table's D call, TRBD1, against the DNA was made. TRBV1 corresponds to a pseudogene. The sequence was collected from a woman aged 25-40 years in good health and CMV-seronegative. CDR3 loop: CTSSQVTTGDGYQPQHF. The nucleotide sequence is given as TGCACCAGCAGCCAAGTCACGACAGGGGATGGGTATCAGCCCCAGCATTTT.